This T cell receptor (beta chain) derives from a study of CD8+ T cells in alopecia areata. Regarding the study as a whole: When scalp samples are sequenced, resident alphabeta T cells of normal skin are also captured. Researchers reported that TCR sharing among patients proved less clear than in mice, possibly HLA-linked. In lesional scalp, particularly from alopecia totalis/universalis, clonality was higher than in normal scalp.

The study team obtained lesional scalp punch biopsies and peripheral blood from alopecia areata patients. Only one count was recorded for this clone. Its antigen is as yet unknown. TCR sequencing used cDNA made by reverse transcription of extracted RNA. Sequencing was performed with immunoSEQ multiplex PCR; in TCRdb, only in-frame clones are kept and a portion is missing. The data hold approximately 58,000 clones, with 44% observed a single time. The sequenced sample consisted of NKG2D-low CD8+ T cells sorted from blood. The TCR was taken from a human donor with alopecia areata.

CDR3 sequence (DNA): TGTGCCAGCAGCTCCGGGACAGGCCCCTACGAGCAGTACTTC. This translates into CASSSGTGPYEQYF. The rearrangement links TRBV5-6 to TRBJ2-7; 8 bases are a match to TRBD1. V gave up 3 bases and J gave up 2 bases; unmatched junction bases: 4. The germline gives CDR1 SGHDT, CDR2 YYEEEE. The length of the CDR3 is 14 residues.